This T cell receptor beta chain was recorded in a study of blood T cell repertoires in COVID-19. Study-level information: Samples of COVID-19 (acute and convalescent) were obtained from the United States, Italy and Spain.

In the authors' workflow: Estimation of nucleated cell counts relied on the amplification of reference gene primers. The table came from immunoSEQ multiplex PCR; TCRdb's copy has only in-frame clones and leaves some out. That table supplies the V and J calls and clone size; D and trimming were determined from the DNA. The sample contains 250,000 to 300,000 clones, approximately 86% of which appear only once. With 5 bases removed from V and 5 bases from J, the gap between germline ends came to 13 bases. Germline V lookup: CDR1 KGHDR, CDR2 SFDVKD. The CDR3 loop spans 14 amino acids. V is TRBV24-1 and J is TRBJ2-3; tentative D call: TRBD2 (5 bases). The sample was peripheral blood. The receptor was derived from a man aged 18 to 29 with active or convalescent COVID-19. This CDR3 reads CATSAPAGGDTQYF. In DNA, the CDR3 is TGTGCCACCAGTGCCCCCGCCGGAGGAGATACGCAGTATTTT.